This T cell receptor beta chain emerged from a study of Ad26.COV2.S vaccination and SARS-CoV-2 variants. Looking at the study overall: The authors gave Ad26.COV2.S intramuscularly, either once or twice 56 days apart.

General study results and limits: Placebo recipients trailed vaccine recipients in spike-specific TCR breadth.

The treatment here: some 19 received Ad26.COV2.S at low or high dose, single or two shots; roughly five received placebo; per-sample allocation not given. Each sample was drawn 63 days after the first injection (of vaccine or placebo). An adult donor aged 18-55 years was enrolled in Boston. Vaccination employed an Ad26 vector expressing the Wuhan-strain SARS-CoV-2 spike. This clone has a handful of counts. The antigen is undetermined. Sequenced by immunoSEQ multiplex PCR; TCRdb stores in-frame clones only, minus some. The sample records 250,000 or so clones, around 85% being singletons. The CDR3 spans 14 residues. Germline V CDR1 and CDR2: MDHEN, SYDVKM. Trimming shortened V by 2 bases and J by 0 bases, and 4 bases separated the two germline ends.

The chain carries TRBV28 and TRBJ2-2; D is unresolved. The TCR comes from a person between 18 and 59 years old who received the Ad26.COV2.S COVID-19 vaccine or a placebo. Specimen: peripheral blood, collected in a trial of Ad26.COV2.S vaccine versus placebo. CDR3 bases: TGTGCCAGCAGTTTAGGATCGAACACCGGGGAGCTGTTTTTT. It is translated as CASSLGSNTGELFF.